The 10 T cell receptor beta chains below were found in one sample sequenced in a study of control samples from healthy donors and cancer patients. Data came from immunoSEQ multiplex PCR; TCRdb stores just in-frame clones and leaves some out. The top ten clones hold almost 6% of a sample with approximately 140,000 clones, under 95% of them seen once. The source material was blood. Receptor source: a man between 18 and 29 years old in good health.

The V and J genes are TRBV5-6 and TRBJ1-1; D is unclear. The length of the CDR3 is 12 residues. Germline CDR1 reads SGHDT; CDR2 reads YYEEEE. Trimming removed 0 bases at V and 4 bases at J, with 4 bases between. The CDR3 loop reads CASSLVGTEAFF. The CDR3 coding sequence is TGTGCCAGCAGCTTGGTTGGCACTGAAGCTTTCTTT. The complete variable domain, with remaining parts taken from reference TRBV5-6 and TRBJ1-1, reads DAGVTQSPTHLIKTRGQQVTLRCSPKSGHDTVSWYQQALGQGPQFIFQYYEEEERQRGNFPDRFSGHQFPNYSSELNVNALLLGDSALYLCASSLVGTEAFFGQGTRLTVV.

This chain connects TRBV7-2 to TRBJ2-2; D gene unclear. Looked up from germline, CDR1 is SGHTA and CDR2 is FQGNSA. With 5 bases removed from V and 8 bases from J, the gap between germline ends came to 9 bases. The CDR3 length is 12 residues. The CDR3 loop reads CASSLRPGELFF. The CDR3 coding sequence is TGTGCCAGCAGCCTTAGACCAGGGGAGCTGTTTTTT.

The chain has TRBV6-6 and TRBJ2-7; D unclear. V shed 2 bases and J shed 2 bases, with 13 bases lying between them. Germline CDR1 and CDR2: MNHNY and SVGAGI (reference sequence). This CDR3 is 15 amino acids long. The CDR3 nucleotides are TGTGCCAGCAGTTACCTGCCTATTGGAACCTACGAGCAGTACTTC. It codes for CASSYLPIGTYEQYF.

J is TRBJ1-4 and V is TRBV4-3, with D unresolved. Looked up from germline, CDR1 is LGHNA and CDR2 is YSLEER. The CDR3 loop spans 15 amino acids. Trimming took off 3 bases at V and 8 bases at J, with 16 bases between the two ends. The CDR3 is CASSQNGGVGEKLFF. The CDR3 nucleotides read TGCGCCAGCAGCCAGAATGGTGGGGTGGGGGAAAAACTGTTTTTT.

The gene calls are TRBV19 and TRBJ1-2; no reliable D call. This CDR3 comprises 13 residues. V was shortened by 9 bases and J by 1 base, with 12 bases between the two germline ends. Germline V gene lookup returns CDR1 LNHDA and CDR2 SQIVND (reference sequence). As DNA, the CDR3 is TGTGCCAGCAACGATCCATTTAACTATGGCTACACCTTC. It yields the protein CASNDPFNYGYTF.

Regarding this clone: The junction does not match germline at one end; this may be a read error. This chain connects TRBV6-2 or TRBV6-3 to TRBJ1-5, with 7 bases that match TRBD1. CDR1 and CDR2 from the germline V gene are MNHEY and SVGEGT. The CDR3 runs to 12 residues. The CDR3 nucleotides are TGTGCCAGCAGTACAACTGACAGGGCCCTGAAATTT. Encoded protein: CASSTTDRALKF.

V and J are TRBV5-1 and TRBJ2-5, with 7 bases fitting TRBD1. V shed 4 bases and J 5 bases; nucleotides not matched to a gene: 5. CDR1 is SGHRS, CDR2 YFSETQ, per germline. CDR3 length: 13 amino acids. The CDR3 DNA sequence: TGCGCCAGCAGCGCCGACAGGGCGGAGACCCAGTACTTC. Protein product: CASSADRAETQYF.

This clone was seen once. The chain has TRBV7-2 and TRBJ2-1; unclear D gene. The CDR3 runs to 13 residues. The V end lost 1 base, the J end lost 5 bases, and 6 bases lay between the germline ends. Germline V gives CDR1 SGHTA, CDR2 FQGNSA. The CDR3: CASSLGRDNEQFF. The CDR3 DNA reads as TGTGCCAGCAGCTTAGGGAGAGACAATGAGCAGTTCTTC.

V gene TRBV4-2 combines with J gene TRBJ2-5; 11 bases agree with TRBD2. CDR3 length: 17 amino acids. The trim removed 3 bases at V and 2 bases at J, leaving 8 bases unmatched. Per germline, CDR1 LGHNA and CDR2 YNFKEQ. In DNA, the CDR3 is TGTGCCAGCAGCCAGGGCTCTAGCGGGAGGCAGCAAGAGACCCAGTACTTC. Protein sequence: CASSQGSSGRQQETQYF.

The chain recombines TRBV27 with TRBJ2-1; 7 bases align to TRBD1. The J segment lost 5 bases and the V segment lost 3 bases, leaving 7 bases of the junction unmatched. This CDR3 region has 15 residues. Germline CDR1 is MNHEY and CDR2 is SMNVEV (reference sequence). CDR3 loop: CASSLISTGDNEQFF. The CDR3 DNA is TGTGCCAGCAGTTTGATCTCCACAGGGGACAATGAGCAGTTCTTC.